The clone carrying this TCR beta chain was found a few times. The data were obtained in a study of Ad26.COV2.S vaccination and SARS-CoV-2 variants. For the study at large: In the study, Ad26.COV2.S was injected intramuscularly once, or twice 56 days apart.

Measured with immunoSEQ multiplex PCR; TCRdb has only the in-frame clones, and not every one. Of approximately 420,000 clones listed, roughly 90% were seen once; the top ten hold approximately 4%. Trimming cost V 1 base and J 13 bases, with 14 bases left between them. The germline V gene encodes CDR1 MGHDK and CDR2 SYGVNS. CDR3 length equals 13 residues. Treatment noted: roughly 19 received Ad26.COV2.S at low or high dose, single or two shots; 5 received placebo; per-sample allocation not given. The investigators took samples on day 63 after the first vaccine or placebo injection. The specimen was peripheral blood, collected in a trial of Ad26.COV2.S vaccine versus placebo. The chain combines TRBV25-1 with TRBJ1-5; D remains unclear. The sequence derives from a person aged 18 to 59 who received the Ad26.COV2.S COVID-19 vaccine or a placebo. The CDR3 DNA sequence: TGTGCCAGCAGTGAATCGGAACAGCTTGGGCAGCATTTT. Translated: CASSESEQLGQHF.